This record covers a single T cell receptor beta chain. The antigen is unknown. The CDR3 has 14 amino acids. The V gene lost 8 bases and the J gene lost 1 base, with 16 bases spanning the gap. Germline values: CDR1 SQVTM, CDR2 ANQGSEA. The sample belongs to a study of CD8+ T cells in alopecia areata. Study overall: At a dose of 5 to 10 mg twice daily, oral tofacitinib was given to treated patients.

Reverse transcribed after extraction, RNA yielded cDNA as the sequencing template. The table came from immunoSEQ multiplex PCR; TCRdb's copy has only in-frame clones and leaves some out. The data show more than 95,000 clones, 41% seen once. Study-wide points: Lesional scalp, notably in alopecia totalis/universalis, had clonality above that of normal scalp.

The investigators collected lesional scalp punch biopsies and peripheral blood from alopecia areata patients. Material for sequencing was CD4+ T cells sorted from blood. This clonotype was obtained from a human donor with alopecia areata. The gene calls are TRBV29-1 and TRBJ2-3; D might be TRBD1 or TRBD2, each matching 5 bases. The CDR3 sequence: CSLRSGPRTDTQYF. The CDR3 DNA follows: TGCAGCCTAAGGTCGGGGCCTCGCACAGATACGCAGTATTTT.